The entry below gives a single T cell receptor (beta chain) sequence along with its context. This CDR3 is built from 16 residues. V lost 5 bases and J lost 4, with 20 bases in between. Germline V gene lookup returns CDR1 SNHLY and CDR2 FYNNEI. Profiling relied on immunoSEQ multiplex PCR, and the TCRdb table lists in-frame clones only, not all of them. The table shows roughly 40,000 clones, with over 70% occurring only once. This sample was taken from a study of blood T cell repertoires in COVID-19. Sample: peripheral blood. The rearrangement uses TRBV2 and TRBJ2-5, with D maybe TRBD2 (6 bases). The sequence derives from a woman aged 70-85 years with acute or convalescent COVID-19. The CDR3 spells CASSWLVSGLGETQYF. The CDR3 DNA follows: TGTGCCAGCAGTTGGTTAGTTAGCGGTCTCGGAGAGACCCAGTACTTC.